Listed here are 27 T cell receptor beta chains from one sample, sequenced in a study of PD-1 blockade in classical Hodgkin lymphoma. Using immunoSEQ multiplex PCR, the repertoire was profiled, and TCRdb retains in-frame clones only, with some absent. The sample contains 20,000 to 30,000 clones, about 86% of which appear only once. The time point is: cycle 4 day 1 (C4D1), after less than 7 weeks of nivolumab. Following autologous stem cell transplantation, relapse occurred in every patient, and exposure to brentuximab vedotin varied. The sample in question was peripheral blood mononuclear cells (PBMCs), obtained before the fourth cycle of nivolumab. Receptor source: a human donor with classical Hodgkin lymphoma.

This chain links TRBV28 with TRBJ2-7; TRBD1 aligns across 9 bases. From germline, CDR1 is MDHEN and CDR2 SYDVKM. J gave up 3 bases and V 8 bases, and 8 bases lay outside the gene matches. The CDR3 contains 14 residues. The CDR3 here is CASSRDREDYEQYF. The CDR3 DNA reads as TGTGCCAGCTCCCGGGACAGGGAGGACTACGAGCAGTACTTC.

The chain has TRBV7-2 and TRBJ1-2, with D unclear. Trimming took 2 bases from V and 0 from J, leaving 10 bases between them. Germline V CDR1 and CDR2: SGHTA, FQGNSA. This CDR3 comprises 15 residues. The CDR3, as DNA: TGTGCCAGCAGCTTAAAAGATCTATCTAACTATGGCTACACCTTC. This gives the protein CASSLKDLSNYGYTF.

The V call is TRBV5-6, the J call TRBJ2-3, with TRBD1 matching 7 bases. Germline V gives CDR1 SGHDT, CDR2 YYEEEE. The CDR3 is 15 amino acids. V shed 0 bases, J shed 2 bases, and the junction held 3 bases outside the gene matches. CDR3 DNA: TGTGCCAGCAGCTTGGGTAAGGGGGCCACAGATACGCAGTATTTT. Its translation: CASSLGKGATDTQYF.

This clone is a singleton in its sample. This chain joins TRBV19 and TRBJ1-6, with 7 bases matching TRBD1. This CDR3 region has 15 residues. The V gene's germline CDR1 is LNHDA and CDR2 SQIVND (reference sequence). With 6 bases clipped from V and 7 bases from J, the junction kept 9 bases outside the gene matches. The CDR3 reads CASSSEGQPNSPLHF. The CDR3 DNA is TGTGCCAGTAGCTCTGAGGGACAGCCGAATTCACCCCTCCACTTT.

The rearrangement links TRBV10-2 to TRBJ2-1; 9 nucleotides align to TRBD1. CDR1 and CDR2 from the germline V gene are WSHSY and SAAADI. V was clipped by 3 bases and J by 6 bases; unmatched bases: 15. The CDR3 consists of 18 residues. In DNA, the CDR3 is TGCGCCAGCAGTGAAGGGGACAGGGCACGCCGGGCCCCCAATGAGCAGTTCTTC. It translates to CASSEGDRARRAPNEQFF.

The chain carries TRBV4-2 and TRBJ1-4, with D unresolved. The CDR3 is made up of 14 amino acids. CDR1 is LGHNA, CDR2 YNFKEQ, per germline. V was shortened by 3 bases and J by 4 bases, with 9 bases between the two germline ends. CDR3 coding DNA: TGTGCCAGCAGCCATGGGCAGATTAATGAAAAACTGTTTTTT. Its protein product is CASSHGQINEKLFF.

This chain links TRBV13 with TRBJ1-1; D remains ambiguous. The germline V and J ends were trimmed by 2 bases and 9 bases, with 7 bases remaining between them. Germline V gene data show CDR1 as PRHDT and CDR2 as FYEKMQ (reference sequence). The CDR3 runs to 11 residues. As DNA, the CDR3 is TGTGCCAGCAGCTTACTCCGGAAAGCTTTCTTT. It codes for CASSLLRKAFF.

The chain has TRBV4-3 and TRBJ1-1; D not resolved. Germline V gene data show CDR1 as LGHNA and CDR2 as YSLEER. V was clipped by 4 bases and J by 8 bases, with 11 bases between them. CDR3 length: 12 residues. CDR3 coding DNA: TGCGCCAGCAGCCCTGGCGGATCCGAAGCTTTCTTT. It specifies CASSPGGSEAFF.

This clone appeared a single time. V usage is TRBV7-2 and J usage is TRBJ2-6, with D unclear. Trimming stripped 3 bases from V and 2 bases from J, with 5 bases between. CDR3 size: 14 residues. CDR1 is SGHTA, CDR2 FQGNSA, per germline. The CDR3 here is CASSFDPGANVLTF. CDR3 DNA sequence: TGTGCCAGCAGCTTTGATCCTGGGGCCAACGTCCTGACTTTC.

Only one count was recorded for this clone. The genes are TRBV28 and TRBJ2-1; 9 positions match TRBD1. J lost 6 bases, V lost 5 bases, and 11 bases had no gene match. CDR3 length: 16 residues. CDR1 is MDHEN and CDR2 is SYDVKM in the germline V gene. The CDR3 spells CASSTPGTGFTNEQFF. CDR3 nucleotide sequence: TGTGCCAGCAGTACCCCCGGGACAGGGTTCACCAATGAGCAGTTCTTC.

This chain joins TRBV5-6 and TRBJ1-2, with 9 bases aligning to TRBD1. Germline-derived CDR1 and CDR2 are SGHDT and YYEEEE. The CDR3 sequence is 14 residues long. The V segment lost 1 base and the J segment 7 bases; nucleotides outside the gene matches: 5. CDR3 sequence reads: CASSLTGGGSGYTF. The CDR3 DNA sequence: TGTGCCAGCAGCTTGACAGGGGGCGGGAGTGGCTACACCTTC.

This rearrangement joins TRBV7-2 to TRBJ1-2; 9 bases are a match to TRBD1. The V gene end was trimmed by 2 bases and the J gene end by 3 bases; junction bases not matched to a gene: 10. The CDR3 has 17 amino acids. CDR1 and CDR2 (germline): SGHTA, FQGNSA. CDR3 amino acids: CASSLSGTGPGHYGYTF. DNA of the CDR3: TGTGCCAGCAGCTTATCAGGGACAGGGCCGGGTCACTATGGCTACACCTTC. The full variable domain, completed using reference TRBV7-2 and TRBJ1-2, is GAGVSQSPSNKVTEKGKDVELRCDPISGHTALYWYRQSLGQGLEFLIYFQGNSAPDKSGLPSDRFSAERTGGSVSTLTIQRTQQEDSAVYLCASSLSGTGPGHYGYTFGSGTRLTVV.

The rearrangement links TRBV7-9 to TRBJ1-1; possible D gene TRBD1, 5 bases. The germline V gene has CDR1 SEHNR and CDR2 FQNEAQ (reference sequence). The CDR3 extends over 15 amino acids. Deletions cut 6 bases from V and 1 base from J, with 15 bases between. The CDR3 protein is CASRGPGLTNTEAFF. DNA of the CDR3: TGTGCCAGCAGAGGTCCGGGACTGACGAACACTGAAGCTTTCTTT.

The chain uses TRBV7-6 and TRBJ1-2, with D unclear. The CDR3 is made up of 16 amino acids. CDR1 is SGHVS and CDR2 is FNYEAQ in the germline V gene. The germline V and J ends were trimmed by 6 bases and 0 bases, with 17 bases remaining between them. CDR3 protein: CASSSEYGPPNYGYTF. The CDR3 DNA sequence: TGTGCCAGCAGTTCCGAGTACGGGCCCCCTAACTATGGCTACACCTTC.

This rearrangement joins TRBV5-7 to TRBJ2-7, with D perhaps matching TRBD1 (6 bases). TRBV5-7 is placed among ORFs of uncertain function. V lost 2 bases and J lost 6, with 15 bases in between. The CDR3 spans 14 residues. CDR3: CASSFSSGAREQYF. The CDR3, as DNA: TGTGCCAGCAGCTTCTCCTCAGGGGCTCGCGAGCAGTACTTC.

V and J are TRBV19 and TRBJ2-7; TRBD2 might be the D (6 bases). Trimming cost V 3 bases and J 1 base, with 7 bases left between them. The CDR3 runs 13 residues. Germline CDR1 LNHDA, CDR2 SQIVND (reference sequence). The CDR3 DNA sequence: TGTGCCAGTAGTATGCGGGGATCCTACGAGCAGTACTTC. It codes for CASSMRGSYEQYF. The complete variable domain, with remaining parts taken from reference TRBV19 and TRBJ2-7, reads DGGITQSPKYLFRKEGQNVTLSCEQNLNHDAMYWYRQDPGQGLRLIYYSQIVNDFQKGDIAEGYSVSREKKESFPLTVTSAQKNPTAFYLCASSMRGSYEQYFGPGTRLTVT.

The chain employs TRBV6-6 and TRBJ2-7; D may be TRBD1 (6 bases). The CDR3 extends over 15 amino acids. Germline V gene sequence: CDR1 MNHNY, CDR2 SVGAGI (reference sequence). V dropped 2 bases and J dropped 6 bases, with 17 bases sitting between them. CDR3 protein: CASSYLNRVSGEQYF. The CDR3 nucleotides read TGTGCCAGCAGTTACCTTAACAGGGTATCCGGCGAGCAGTACTTC.

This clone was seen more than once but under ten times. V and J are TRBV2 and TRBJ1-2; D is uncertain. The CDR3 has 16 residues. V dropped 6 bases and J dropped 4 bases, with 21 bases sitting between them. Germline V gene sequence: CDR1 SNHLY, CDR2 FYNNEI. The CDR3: CASSPIGGGRFYGYTF. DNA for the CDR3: TGTGCCAGCAGCCCCATTGGTGGCGGCCGATTCTATGGCTACACCTTC.

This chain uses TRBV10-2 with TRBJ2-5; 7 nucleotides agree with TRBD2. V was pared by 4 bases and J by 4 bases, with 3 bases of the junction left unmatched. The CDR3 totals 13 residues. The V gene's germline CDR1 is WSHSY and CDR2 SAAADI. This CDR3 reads CASSGGGRETQYF. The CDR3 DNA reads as TGCGCCAGCAGTGGGGGGGGGAGAGAGACCCAGTACTTC.

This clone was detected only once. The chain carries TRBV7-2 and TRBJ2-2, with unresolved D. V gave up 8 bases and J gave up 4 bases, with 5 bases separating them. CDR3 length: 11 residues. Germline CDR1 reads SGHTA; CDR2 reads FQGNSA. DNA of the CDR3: TGTGCCAGCTCCCTCACCGGGGAGCTGTTTTTT. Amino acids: CASSLTGELFF.

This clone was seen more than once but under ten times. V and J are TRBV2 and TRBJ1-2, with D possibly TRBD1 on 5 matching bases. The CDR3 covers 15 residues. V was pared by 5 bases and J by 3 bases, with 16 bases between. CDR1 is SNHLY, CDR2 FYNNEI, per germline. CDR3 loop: CASSSQGYPDYGYTF. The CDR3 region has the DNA TGTGCCAGCAGTAGCCAGGGCTATCCTGACTATGGCTACACCTTC.

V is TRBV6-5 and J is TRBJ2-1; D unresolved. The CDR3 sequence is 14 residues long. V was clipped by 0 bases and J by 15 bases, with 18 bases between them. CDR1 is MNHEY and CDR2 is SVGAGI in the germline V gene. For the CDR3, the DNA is TGTGCCAGCAGTTACTCCGAAAGAGCACTATGGAGGTTCTTC. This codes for CASSYSERALWRFF.

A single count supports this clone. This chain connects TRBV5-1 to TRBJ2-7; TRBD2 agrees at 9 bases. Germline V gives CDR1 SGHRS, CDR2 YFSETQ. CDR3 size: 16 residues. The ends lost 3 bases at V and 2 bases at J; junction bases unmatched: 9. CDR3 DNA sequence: TGCGCCAGCAGCTACACCCTAGCGGGGAGAACCTACGAGCAGTACTTC. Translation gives CASSYTLAGRTYEQYF.

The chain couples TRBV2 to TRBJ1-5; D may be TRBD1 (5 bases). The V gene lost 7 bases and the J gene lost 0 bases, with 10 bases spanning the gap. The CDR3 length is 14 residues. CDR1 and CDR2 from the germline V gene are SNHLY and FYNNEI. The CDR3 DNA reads TGTGCCAGCACAGGGCAGGATAGCAATCAGCCCCAGCATTTT. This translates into CASTGQDSNQPQHF.

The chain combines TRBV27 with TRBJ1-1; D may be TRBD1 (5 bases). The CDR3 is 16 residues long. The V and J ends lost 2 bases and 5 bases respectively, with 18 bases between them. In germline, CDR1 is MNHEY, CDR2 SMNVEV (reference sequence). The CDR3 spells CASSLLERGVRTEAFF. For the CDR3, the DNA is TGTGCCAGCAGTTTACTGGAGCGAGGGGTACGGACTGAAGCTTTCTTT.

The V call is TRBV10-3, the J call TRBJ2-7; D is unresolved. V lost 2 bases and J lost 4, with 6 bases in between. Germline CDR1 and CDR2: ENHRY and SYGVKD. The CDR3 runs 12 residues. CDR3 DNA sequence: TGTGCCATCAGTGAGGAAGGGTACGAGCAGTACTTC. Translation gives CAISEEGYEQYF.

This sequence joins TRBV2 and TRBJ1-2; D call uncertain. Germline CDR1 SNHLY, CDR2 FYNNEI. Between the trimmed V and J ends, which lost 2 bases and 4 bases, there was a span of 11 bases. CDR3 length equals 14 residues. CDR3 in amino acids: CASSERETGYGYTF. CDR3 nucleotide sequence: TGTGCCAGCAGTGAACGGGAGACGGGCTATGGCTACACCTTC.